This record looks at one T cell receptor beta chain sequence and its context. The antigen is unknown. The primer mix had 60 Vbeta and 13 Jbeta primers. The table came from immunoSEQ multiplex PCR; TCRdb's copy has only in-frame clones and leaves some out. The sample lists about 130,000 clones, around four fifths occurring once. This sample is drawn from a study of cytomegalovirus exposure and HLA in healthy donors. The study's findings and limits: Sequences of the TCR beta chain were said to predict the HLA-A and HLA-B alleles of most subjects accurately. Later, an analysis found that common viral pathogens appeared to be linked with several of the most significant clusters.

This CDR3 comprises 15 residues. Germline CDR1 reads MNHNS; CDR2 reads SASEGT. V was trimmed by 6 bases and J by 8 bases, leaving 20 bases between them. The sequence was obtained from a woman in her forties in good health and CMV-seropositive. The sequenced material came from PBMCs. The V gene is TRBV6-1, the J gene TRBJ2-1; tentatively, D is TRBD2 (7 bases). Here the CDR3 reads CASRGGFTSAYEQFF. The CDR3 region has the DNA TGTGCCAGCAGGGGGGGCTTCACTAGCGCTTATGAGCAGTTCTTC.